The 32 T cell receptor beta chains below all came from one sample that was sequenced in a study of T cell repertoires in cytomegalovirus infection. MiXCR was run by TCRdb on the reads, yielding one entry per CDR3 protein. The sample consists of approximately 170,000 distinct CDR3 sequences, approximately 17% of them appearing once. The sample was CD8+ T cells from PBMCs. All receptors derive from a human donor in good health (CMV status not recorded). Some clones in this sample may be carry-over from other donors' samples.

In DNA, the CDR3 is TGTGCCTGGATTTCGACCGTGGAGCAGTTCTTC. Encoded protein: CAWISTVEQFF. The gene calls are TRBV30 and TRBJ2-1, with no clear D. This CDR3 has 11 residues. Germline-derived CDR1 and CDR2 are GTSNPN and SVGIG (reference sequence). The V gene lost 4 bases and the J gene lost 10 bases, with 11 bases spanning the gap.

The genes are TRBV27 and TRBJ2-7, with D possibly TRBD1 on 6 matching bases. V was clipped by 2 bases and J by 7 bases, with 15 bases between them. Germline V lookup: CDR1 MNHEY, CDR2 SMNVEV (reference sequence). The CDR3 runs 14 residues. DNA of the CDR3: TGTGCCAGCAGTTTACGCAGGGGACGAGGTGAGCAGTACTTC. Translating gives CASSLRRGRGEQYF.

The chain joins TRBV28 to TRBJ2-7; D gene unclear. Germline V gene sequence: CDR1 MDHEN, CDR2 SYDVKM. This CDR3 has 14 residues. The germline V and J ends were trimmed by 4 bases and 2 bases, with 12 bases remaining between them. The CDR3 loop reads CASSWIRTAYEQYF. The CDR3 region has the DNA TGTGCCAGCAGTTGGATACGGACCGCCTACGAGCAGTACTTC.

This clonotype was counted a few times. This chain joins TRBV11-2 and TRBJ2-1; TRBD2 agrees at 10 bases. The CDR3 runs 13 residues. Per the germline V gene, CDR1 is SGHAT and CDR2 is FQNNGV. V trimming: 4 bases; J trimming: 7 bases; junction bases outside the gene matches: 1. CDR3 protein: CASSSSGRNEQFF. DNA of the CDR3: TGTGCCAGCAGCTCTAGCGGGAGAAATGAGCAGTTCTTC.

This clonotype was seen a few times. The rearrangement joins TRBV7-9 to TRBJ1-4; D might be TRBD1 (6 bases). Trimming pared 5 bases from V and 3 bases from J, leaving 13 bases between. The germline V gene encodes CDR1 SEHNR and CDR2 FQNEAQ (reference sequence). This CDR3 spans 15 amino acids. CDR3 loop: CASSEGQTSNEKLFF. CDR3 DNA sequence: TGTGCCAGCAGCGAAGGACAGACGTCTAATGAAAAACTGTTTTTT.

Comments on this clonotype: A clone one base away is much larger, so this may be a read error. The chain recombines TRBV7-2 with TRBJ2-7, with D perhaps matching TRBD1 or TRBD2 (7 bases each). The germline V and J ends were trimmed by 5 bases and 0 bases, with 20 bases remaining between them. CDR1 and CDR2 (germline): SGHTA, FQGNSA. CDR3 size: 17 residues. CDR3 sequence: CASSATGRGRSSYEQYF. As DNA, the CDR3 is TGTGCCAGCAGCGCGACAGGGAGGGGGCGGAGCTCCTACGAGCAGTACTTC.

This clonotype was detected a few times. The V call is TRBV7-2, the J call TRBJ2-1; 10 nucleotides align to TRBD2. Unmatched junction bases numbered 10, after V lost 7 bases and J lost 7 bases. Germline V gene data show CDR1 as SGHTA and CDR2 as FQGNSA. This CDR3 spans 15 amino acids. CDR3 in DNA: TGTGCCAGCAATCTTAGCGGGAGGCCTTGGAATGAGCAGTTCTTC. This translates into CASNLSGRPWNEQFF. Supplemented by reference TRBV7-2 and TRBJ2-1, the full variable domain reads GAGVSQSPSNKVTEKGKDVELRCDPISGHTALYWYRQSLGQGLEFLIYFQGNSAPDKSGLPSDRFSAERTGGSVSTLTIQRTQQEDSAVYLCASNLSGRPWNEQFFGPGTRLTVL.

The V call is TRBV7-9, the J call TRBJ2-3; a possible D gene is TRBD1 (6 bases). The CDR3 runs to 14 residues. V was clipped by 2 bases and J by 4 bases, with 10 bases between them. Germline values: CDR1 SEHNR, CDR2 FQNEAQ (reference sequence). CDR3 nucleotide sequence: TGTGCCAGCAGCTTAACGGACAGCCCAGATACGCAGTATTTT. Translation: CASSLTDSPDTQYF.

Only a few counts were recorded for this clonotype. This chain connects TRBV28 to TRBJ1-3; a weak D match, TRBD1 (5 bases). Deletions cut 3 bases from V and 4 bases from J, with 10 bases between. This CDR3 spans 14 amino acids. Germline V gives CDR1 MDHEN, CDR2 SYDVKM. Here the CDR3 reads CASSFRDSGNTIYF. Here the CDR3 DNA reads TGTGCCAGCAGTTTTCGGGACTCAGGAAACACCATATATTTT. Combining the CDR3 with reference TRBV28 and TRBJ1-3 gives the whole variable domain DVKVTQSSRYLVKRTGEKVFLECVQDMDHENMFWYRQDPGLGLRLIYFSYDVKMKEKGDIPEGYSVSREKKERFSLILESASTNQTSMYLCASSFRDSGNTIYFGEGSWLTVV.

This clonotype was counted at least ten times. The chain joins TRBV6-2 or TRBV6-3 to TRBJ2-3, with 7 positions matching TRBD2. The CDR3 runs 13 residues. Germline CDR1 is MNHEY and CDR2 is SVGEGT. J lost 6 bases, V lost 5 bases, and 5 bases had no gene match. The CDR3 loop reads CASSVGGFDTQYF. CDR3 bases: TGTGCCAGCAGTGTCGGGGGGTTCGATACGCAGTATTTT.

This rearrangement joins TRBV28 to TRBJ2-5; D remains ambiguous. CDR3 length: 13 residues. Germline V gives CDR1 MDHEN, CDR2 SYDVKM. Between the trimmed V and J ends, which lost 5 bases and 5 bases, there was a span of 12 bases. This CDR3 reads CASSAWGNETQYF. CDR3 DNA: TGTGCCAGCAGTGCGTGGGGTAACGAGACCCAGTACTTC.

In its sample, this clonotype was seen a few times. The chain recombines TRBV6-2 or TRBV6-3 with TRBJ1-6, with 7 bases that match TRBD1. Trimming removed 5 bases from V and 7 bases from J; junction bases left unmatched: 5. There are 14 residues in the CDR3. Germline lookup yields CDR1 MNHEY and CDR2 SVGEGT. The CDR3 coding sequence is TGTGCCAGCAGTGAAACAGGGGAAAATTCACCCCTCCACTTT. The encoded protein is CASSETGENSPLHF.

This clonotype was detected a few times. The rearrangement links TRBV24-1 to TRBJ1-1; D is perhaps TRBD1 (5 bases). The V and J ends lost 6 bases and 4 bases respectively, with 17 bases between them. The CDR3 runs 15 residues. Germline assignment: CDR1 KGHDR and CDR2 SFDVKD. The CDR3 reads CATSPVTAPSTEAFF. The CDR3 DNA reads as TGTGCCACCAGTCCGGTGACAGCTCCGAGCACTGAAGCTTTCTTT.

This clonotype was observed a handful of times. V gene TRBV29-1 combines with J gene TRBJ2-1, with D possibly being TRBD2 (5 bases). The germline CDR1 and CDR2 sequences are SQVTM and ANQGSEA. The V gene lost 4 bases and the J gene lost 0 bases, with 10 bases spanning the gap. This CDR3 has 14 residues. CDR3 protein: CSVGAGNSYNEQFF. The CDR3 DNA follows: TGCAGCGTTGGAGCCGGGAACTCCTACAATGAGCAGTTCTTC.

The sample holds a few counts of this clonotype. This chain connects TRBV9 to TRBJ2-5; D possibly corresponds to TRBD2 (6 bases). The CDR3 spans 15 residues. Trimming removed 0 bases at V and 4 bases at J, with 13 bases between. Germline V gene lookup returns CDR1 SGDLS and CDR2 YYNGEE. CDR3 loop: CASSVDGGSGETQYF. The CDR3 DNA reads TGTGCCAGCAGCGTAGATGGGGGGTCGGGAGAGACCCAGTACTTC. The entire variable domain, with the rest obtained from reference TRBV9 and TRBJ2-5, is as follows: DSGVTQTPKHLITATGQRVTLRCSPRSGDLSVYWYQQSLDQGLQFLIQYYNGEERAKGNILERFSAQQFPDLHSELNLSSLELGDSALYFCASSVDGGSGETQYFGPGTRLLVL.

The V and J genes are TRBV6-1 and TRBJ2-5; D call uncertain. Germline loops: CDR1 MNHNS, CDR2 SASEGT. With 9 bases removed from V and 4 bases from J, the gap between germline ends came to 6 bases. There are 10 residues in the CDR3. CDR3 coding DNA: TGTGCCAGTCAAAGAGAGACCCAGTACTTC. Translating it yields CASQRETQYF.

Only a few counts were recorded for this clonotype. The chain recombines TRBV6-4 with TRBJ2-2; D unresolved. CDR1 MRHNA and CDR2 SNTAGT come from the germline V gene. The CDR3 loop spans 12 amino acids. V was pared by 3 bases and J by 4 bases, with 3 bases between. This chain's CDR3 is CASSDPTGELFF. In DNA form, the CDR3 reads TGTGCCAGCAGTGATCCCACCGGGGAGCTGTTTTTT.

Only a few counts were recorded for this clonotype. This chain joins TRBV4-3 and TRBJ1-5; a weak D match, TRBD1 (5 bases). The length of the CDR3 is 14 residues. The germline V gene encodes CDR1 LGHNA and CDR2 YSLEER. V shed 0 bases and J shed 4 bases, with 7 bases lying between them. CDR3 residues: CASSQDEGNQPQHF. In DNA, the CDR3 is TGCGCCAGCAGCCAAGATGAGGGGAATCAGCCCCAGCATTTT.

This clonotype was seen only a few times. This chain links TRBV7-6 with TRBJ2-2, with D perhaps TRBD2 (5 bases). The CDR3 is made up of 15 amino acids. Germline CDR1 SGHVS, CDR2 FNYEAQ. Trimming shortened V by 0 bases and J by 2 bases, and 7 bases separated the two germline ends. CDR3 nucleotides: TGTGCCAGCAGCTTAGCGCTAGCCAACACCGGGGAGCTGTTTTTT. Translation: CASSLALANTGELFF.

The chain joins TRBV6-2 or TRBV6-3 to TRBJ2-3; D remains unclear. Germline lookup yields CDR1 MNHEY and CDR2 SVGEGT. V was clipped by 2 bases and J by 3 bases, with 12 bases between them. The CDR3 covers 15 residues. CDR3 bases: TGTGCCAGCAGTTACGGGATCTTGGGAACAGATACGCAGTATTTT. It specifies CASSYGILGTDTQYF.

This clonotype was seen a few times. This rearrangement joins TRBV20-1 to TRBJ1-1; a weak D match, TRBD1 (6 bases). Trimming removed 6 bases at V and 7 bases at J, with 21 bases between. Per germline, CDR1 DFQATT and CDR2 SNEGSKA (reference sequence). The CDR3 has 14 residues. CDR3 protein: CSARRGGSTLEAFF. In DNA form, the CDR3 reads TGCAGTGCCCGTCGGGGGGGCTCCACCCTTGAAGCTTTCTTT.

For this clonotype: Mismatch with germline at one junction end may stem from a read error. DNA for the CDR3: TGTGCCAGCAGTTTAGTGTCGGGCTCCGACGAGCAGTACTTC. It is translated as CASSLVSGSDEQYF. The rearrangement uses TRBV12-3 or TRBV12-4 and TRBJ2-7; D remains unclear. There are 14 residues in the CDR3.

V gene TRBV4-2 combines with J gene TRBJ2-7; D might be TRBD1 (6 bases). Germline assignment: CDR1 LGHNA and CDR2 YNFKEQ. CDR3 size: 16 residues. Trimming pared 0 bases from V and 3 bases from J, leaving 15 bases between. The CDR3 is CASSQDSQGQFYEQYF. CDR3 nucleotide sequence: TGTGCCAGCAGCCAAGATTCCCAAGGACAGTTCTACGAGCAGTACTTC.

CDR3 in DNA: TGTGCCAGCAGTTTAGAGGCTAGCGGCGGGGGAGGCTACAATGAGCAGTTCTTC. Translated, it gives CASSLEASGGGGYNEQFF. The chain is built from TRBV28 and TRBJ2-1; 7 bases are a match to TRBD2. Germline assignment: CDR1 MDHEN and CDR2 SYDVKM. There are 18 residues in the CDR3. V lost 2 bases to trimming and J lost 3 bases; unmatched junction nucleotides: 13.

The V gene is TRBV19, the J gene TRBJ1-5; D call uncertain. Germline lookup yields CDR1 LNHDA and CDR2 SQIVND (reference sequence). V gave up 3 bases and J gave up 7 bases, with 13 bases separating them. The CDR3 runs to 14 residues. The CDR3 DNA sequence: TGTGCCAGTAGTATCCCCTTCCAAAACCAGCCCCAGCATTTT. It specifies CASSIPFQNQPQHF.

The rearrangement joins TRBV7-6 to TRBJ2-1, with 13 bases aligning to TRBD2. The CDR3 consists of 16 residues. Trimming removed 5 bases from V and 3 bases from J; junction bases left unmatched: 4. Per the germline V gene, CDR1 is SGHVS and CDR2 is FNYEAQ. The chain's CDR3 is CASSRRTSGSYNEQFF. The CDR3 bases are TGTGCCAGCAGCAGACGGACTAGCGGGAGCTACAATGAGCAGTTCTTC.

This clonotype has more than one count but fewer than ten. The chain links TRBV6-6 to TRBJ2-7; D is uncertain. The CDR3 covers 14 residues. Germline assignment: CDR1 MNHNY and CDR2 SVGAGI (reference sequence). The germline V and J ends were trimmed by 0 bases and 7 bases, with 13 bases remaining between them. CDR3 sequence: CASSYSKLEREQYF. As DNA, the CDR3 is TGTGCCAGCAGTTACTCGAAACTGGAACGGGAGCAGTACTTC.

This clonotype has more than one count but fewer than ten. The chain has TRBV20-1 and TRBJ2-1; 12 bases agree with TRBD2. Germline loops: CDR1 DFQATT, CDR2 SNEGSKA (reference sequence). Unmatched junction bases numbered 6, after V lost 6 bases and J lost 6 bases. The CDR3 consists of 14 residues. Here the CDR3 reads CSALTSGSLNEQFF. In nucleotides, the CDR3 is TGCAGTGCGTTGACTAGCGGGAGTCTCAATGAGCAGTTCTTC.

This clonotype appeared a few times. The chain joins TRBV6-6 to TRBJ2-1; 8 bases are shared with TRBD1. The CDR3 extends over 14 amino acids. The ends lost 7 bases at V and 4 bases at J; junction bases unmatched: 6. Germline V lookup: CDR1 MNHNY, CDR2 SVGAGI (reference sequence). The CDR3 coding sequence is TGTGCCAGCAACTACAGGGGGGATTACAATGAGCAGTTCTTC. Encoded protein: CASNYRGDYNEQFF.

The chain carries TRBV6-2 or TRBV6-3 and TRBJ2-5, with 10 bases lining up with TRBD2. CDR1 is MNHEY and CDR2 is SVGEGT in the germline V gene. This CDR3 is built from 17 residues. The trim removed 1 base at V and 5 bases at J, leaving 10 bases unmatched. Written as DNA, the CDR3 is TGTGCCAGCAGTTACTTTCACCCGGGACTAGCGTCGGAGACCCAGTACTTC. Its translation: CASSYFHPGLASETQYF.

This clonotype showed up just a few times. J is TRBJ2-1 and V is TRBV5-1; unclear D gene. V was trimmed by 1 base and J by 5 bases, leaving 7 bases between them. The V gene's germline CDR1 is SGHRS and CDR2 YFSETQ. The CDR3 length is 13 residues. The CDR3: CASSLYADNEQFF. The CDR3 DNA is TGCGCCAGCAGCTTGTACGCGGACAATGAGCAGTTCTTC.

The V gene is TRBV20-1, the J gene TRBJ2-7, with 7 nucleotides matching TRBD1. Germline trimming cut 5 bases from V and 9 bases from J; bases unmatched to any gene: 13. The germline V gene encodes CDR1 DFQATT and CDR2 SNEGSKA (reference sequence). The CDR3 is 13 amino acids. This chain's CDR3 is CSAPTGSPPLQYF. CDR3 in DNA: TGCAGTGCTCCGACAGGGAGCCCGCCGCTGCAGTACTTC.